The 20 T cell receptor beta chains in this list originate from one sample, sequenced in a study of T cells in localized non-small cell lung cancer. Assay: immunoSEQ multiplex PCR; the TCRdb copy retains only in-frame clones and omits some. Of approximately 5,100 clones in the sample, 35% to 45% were seen once. The source material was lung tumor tissue, sampled before any cancer treatment. These receptors were collected from a male donor at least 60 years old with stage I squamous cell lung carcinoma.

This clone was picked up a small number of times. This chain joins TRBV11-3 and TRBJ1-1; TRBD1 might be the D (5 bases). Germline V gene sequence: CDR1 SGHNT, CDR2 YENEEA. The germline V and J ends were trimmed by 1 base and 3 bases, with 9 bases remaining between them. There are 14 residues in the CDR3. The CDR3 here is CASSLGGGDTEAFF. CDR3 bases: TGTGCCAGCAGCTTAGGTGGGGGTGACACTGAAGCTTTCTTT.

J is TRBJ1-1 and V is TRBV10-2, with a possible D match to TRBD1 (5 bases). The CDR3 covers 14 residues. Per the germline V gene, CDR1 is WSHSY and CDR2 is SAAADI. CDR3 DNA: TGCGCAACTAAGAAGGGGCCGCAACCACATGAAGCTTTCTTT. Translating gives CATKKGPQPHEAFF.

Only a few counts were recorded for this clone. This sample also contains other DNA sequences that code for the same CDR3. The V gene is TRBV19, the J gene TRBJ1-1, with D perhaps matching TRBD1 (5 bases). This CDR3 region has 14 residues. V gave up 5 bases and J gave up 4 bases, with 14 bases separating them. Germline CDR1 and CDR2: LNHDA and SQIVND (reference sequence). The CDR3 nucleotides are TGTGCCAGTAGTCCCGGGCAGGGTAGCACTGAAGCTTTCTTT. Protein product: CASSPGQGSTEAFF.

In this sample, this clone turned up a few times. The V call is TRBV11-3, the J call TRBJ1-6; the match to TRBD1 covers 9 bases. CDR1 is SGHNT and CDR2 is YENEEA in the germline V gene. There are 15 residues in the CDR3. V was pared by 8 bases and J by 7 bases, with 9 bases of the junction left unmatched. CDR3 nucleotides: TGTGCCAGCGACGAAACCGGGACAGGGAATTCACCCCTCCACTTT. Its translation: CASDETGTGNSPLHF.

This sequence joins TRBV18 and TRBJ2-3, with TRBD1 as a possible D gene (6 bases). Germline V CDR1 and CDR2: KGHSH, LQKENI. Trimming removed 3 bases at V and 4 bases at J, with 17 bases between. This CDR3 has 16 amino acids. CDR3 residues: CASSPRGSTGSDTQYF. CDR3 bases: TGTGCCAGCTCACCCCGAGGATCTACAGGGTCAGATACGCAGTATTTT.

This clone was found a few times. The CDR3, as DNA: TGTGCCAGCAGCGTAGAGGGGGCCCATTACAATGAGCAGTTCTTC. This sequence encodes CASSVEGAHYNEQFF. This chain uses TRBV9 with TRBJ2-1; 7 positions agree with TRBD1. This CDR3 contains 15 residues. CDR1 SGDLS and CDR2 YYNGEE come from the germline V gene. Trimming cost V 0 bases and J 4 bases; bases outside gene matches: 4.

This clone was observed a few times. The chain recombines TRBV2 with TRBJ1-6; no firm D call. The CDR3 spans 17 residues. Per the germline V gene, CDR1 is SNHLY and CDR2 is FYNNEI. The V end lost 1 base, the J end lost 0 bases, and 10 bases lay between the germline ends. Here the CDR3 reads CASSEGQPSSYNSPLHF. CDR3 DNA sequence: TGTGCCAGCAGTGAAGGGCAGCCAAGCTCCTATAATTCACCCCTCCACTTT.

The chain recombines TRBV28 with TRBJ1-2; D is ambiguous. Germline CDR1 is MDHEN and CDR2 is SYDVKM. The CDR3 is made up of 14 amino acids. V was shortened by 5 bases and J by 5 bases, with 15 bases between the two germline ends. CDR3 amino acids: CASSQETYVYGYTF. The CDR3, as DNA: TGTGCCAGCAGTCAAGAGACATATGTTTATGGCTACACCTTC.

The gene calls are TRBV18 and TRBJ1-1; no firm D call. There are 15 residues in the CDR3. CDR1 and CDR2 (germline): KGHSH, LQKENI. V lost 2 bases, J lost 6 bases, and 16 bases lay in between. The CDR3 coding sequence is TGTGCCAGCTCACCAGAGGTTTTACCATTCGCTGAAGCTTTCTTT. Translating it yields CASSPEVLPFAEAFF.

The rearrangement joins TRBV14 to TRBJ1-2; possibly TRBD1 for D (6 bases). Per germline, CDR1 SGHDN and CDR2 FVKESK. CDR3 length: 14 residues. Trimming removed 0 bases from V and 6 bases from J, with 11 bases in between. CDR3: CASSQDRTGHGYTF. The CDR3 coding sequence is TGTGCCAGCAGCCAAGATCGTACAGGGCATGGCTACACCTTC.

V and J are TRBV6-8 and TRBJ1-1; 7 nucleotides align to TRBD1. This CDR3 region has 17 residues. Germline V gene data show CDR1 as MNHGY and CDR2 as SAAAGT. The J segment lost 0 bases and the V segment lost 4 bases, leaving 11 bases of the junction unmatched. CDR3 sequence reads: CASSFTGARGMNTEAFF. The CDR3 DNA follows: TGTGCCAGCAGTTTCACAGGGGCCCGCGGAATGAACACTGAAGCTTTCTTT.

This clone showed up just a few times. The chain employs TRBV6-7 and TRBJ1-1; D is ambiguous. TRBV6-7 is recorded as an ORF, its role being uncertain. V was clipped by 5 bases and J by 2 bases, with 15 bases between them. CDR3 length equals 15 residues. CDR3 sequence reads: CASSTFGAANTEAFF. CDR3 nucleotides: TGTGCCAGCAGTACCTTCGGAGCGGCTAACACTGAAGCTTTCTTT.

This clone was observed a handful of times. V usage is TRBV11-3 and J usage is TRBJ2-2; D not resolved. Germline lookup yields CDR1 SGHNT and CDR2 YENEEA. CDR3 size: 14 residues. With 2 bases removed from V and 4 bases from J, the gap between germline ends came to 8 bases. The CDR3 reads CASSLSPATGELFF. The CDR3 nucleotides are TGTGCCAGCAGCTTATCCCCAGCCACCGGGGAGCTGTTTTTT.

V is TRBV6-8 and J is TRBJ2-4, with D perhaps matching TRBD1 (5 bases). The CDR3 spans 14 residues. Germline values: CDR1 MNHGY, CDR2 SAAAGT. Trimming took 5 bases from V and 1 from J, leaving 9 bases between them. This CDR3 reads CASSLDSAKNIQYF. The CDR3 DNA reads TGTGCCAGCAGTCTCGACAGCGCCAAAAACATTCAGTACTTC.

V usage is TRBV6-8 and J usage is TRBJ1-2; D is undetermined. The CDR3 is made up of 13 amino acids. CDR1 and CDR2 from the germline V gene are MNHGY and SAAAGT. The V end was cut by 5 bases, the J end by 7 bases, with 14 bases between. This CDR3 is CASSPEGKGGYTF. The CDR3 bases are TGTGCCAGCAGTCCCGAAGGAAAGGGTGGCTACACCTTC.

Turning to this clone: Compared with germline, one end of the junction differs, possibly owing to a read error. The chain is built from TRBV6-8 and TRBJ1-4, with D perhaps matching TRBD1 (5 bases). CDR1 and CDR2 from the germline V gene are MNHGY and SAAAGT. The CDR3 contains 15 residues. DNA for the CDR3: TGTGCCATCAGTGCGGGACCCCTCAGGAATGAAAAACTGTTTTTT. This sequence encodes CAISAGPLRNEKLFF.

Concerning this clone itself: A much more abundant neighbour one base away suggests this may be a read error. V usage is TRBV11-3 and J usage is TRBJ1-3; TRBD1 agrees at 8 bases. The junction had 3 bases not matched to a gene; V was cut back by 5 bases and J by 3 bases. The CDR3 covers 14 residues. Germline V gene data show CDR1 as SGHNT and CDR2 as YENEEA. CDR3 protein: CASSRGTGGNTIYF. Here the CDR3 DNA reads TGTGCCAGCAGCCGGGGGACAGGTGGAAACACCATATATTTT. The whole variable domain, remainder taken from reference TRBV11-3 and TRBJ1-3, is EAGVVQSPRYKIIEKKQPVAFWCNPISGHNTLYWYLQNLGQGPELLIRYENEEAVDDSQLPKDRFSAERLKGVDSTLKIQPAELGDSAVYLCASSRGTGGNTIYFGEGSWLTVV.

This clone is deemed medium-sized. The genes are TRBV6-8 and TRBJ2-1; tentative D call: TRBD1 (6 bases). Germline V lookup: CDR1 MNHGY, CDR2 SAAAGT. V lost 10 bases and J 3 bases, leaving 16 bases between the germline ends. This CDR3 contains 14 residues. The CDR3 loop is CATRGPSYYNEQFF. As DNA, the CDR3 is TGTGCCACCAGGGGCCCAAGTTACTACAATGAGCAGTTCTTC.

The J gene is TRBJ1-3, the V gene TRBV29-1; tentatively, D is TRBD1 (5 bases). CDR3 size: 16 residues. V was trimmed by 1 base and J by 2 bases, leaving 15 bases between them. In germline, CDR1 is SQVTM, CDR2 ANQGSEA. CDR3 in amino acids: CSVEGEEGSPGNTIYF. DNA of the CDR3: TGCAGCGTTGAAGGGGAAGAGGGGAGTCCTGGAAACACCATATATTTT.

CDR3 sequence (DNA): TGTGCCAGCTCACCACAAGCAGACCCTTTGAACTATGGCTACACCTTC. Translated: CASSPQADPLNYGYTF. J is TRBJ1-2 and V is TRBV18; D is uncertain. V lost 1 base and J 2 bases, leaving 14 bases between the germline ends. The CDR3 contains 16 residues. CDR1 KGHSH and CDR2 LQKENI come from the germline V gene.